This passage covers 9 T cell receptor beta chains from one sample sequenced in a study of siplizumab effects on memory and regulatory T cells. This table comes from immunoSEQ multiplex PCR, and its TCRdb copy is limited to in-frame clones, with some not included. The repertoire holds approximately 52,000 clones, about 97% seen once, with 0.55% to 0.65% in the top ten. Sequenced sample: naive CD4+ T cells sorted from blood. The receptors come from a human donor in good health.

The genes are TRBV6-6 and TRBJ2-4; D may be TRBD1 (6 bases). The CDR3 loop spans 12 amino acids. The germline gives CDR1 MNHNY, CDR2 SVGAGI (reference sequence). V was trimmed by 6 bases and J by 9 bases, leaving 12 bases between them. CDR3 in amino acids: CASSPAGAIQYF. CDR3 DNA: TGTGCCAGCAGCCCGGCAGGGGCCATTCAGTACTTC.

J is TRBJ2-7 and V is TRBV11-2; 7 bases are shared with TRBD1. The V gene's germline CDR1 is SGHAT and CDR2 FQNNGV. The CDR3 spans 13 residues. Losses at the gene ends were 5 bases for V and 3 bases for J; bases not matched to a gene: 4. CDR3 region: CASSPGTVYEQYF. The CDR3 DNA reads as TGTGCCAGCAGCCCCGGGACAGTCTACGAGCAGTACTTC.

The chain recombines TRBV19 with TRBJ1-5; 7 positions match TRBD1. This CDR3 comprises 15 residues. J gave up 4 bases and V 3 bases, and 6 bases lay outside the gene matches. Germline values: CDR1 LNHDA, CDR2 SQIVND (reference sequence). CDR3 sequence (DNA): TGTGCCAGTAGTATTTACCGACAGGGAAATCAGCCCCAGCATTTT. It codes for CASSIYRQGNQPQHF.

This clone appeared once. The V call is TRBV7-6, the J call TRBJ2-1, with D perhaps given as TRBD1 or TRBD2 (6 bases each). CDR3 length equals 15 residues. V lost 3 bases and J lost 4, with 13 bases in between. From germline, CDR1 is SGHVS and CDR2 FNYEAQ. The CDR3 DNA follows: TGTGCCAGCAGCTTGTCCGGGGGCGCGTACAATGAGCAGTTCTTC. Translated: CASSLSGGAYNEQFF.

The rearrangement links TRBV10-3 to TRBJ2-7, with 7 bases matching TRBD2. This CDR3 is 12 amino acids long. The germline CDR1 and CDR2 sequences are ENHRY and SYGVKD. V dropped 10 bases and J dropped 2; count of bases not matched to a gene: 5. The CDR3 DNA reads as TGTGCCAGCGGGGGTGGCCCCTACGAGCAGTACTTC. This sequence encodes CASGGGPYEQYF.

This chain connects TRBV28 to TRBJ1-2; 8 positions match TRBD1. J was trimmed by 2 bases and V by 4 bases; bases with no gene match: 0. Germline CDR1 is MDHEN and CDR2 is SYDVKM. The CDR3 consists of 13 residues. In DNA, the CDR3 is TGTGCCAGCAGTTGGACAGGGAACTATGGCTACACCTTC. Translating it yields CASSWTGNYGYTF.

The chain employs TRBV6-1 and TRBJ2-3, with D hard to call. This CDR3 has 11 amino acids. CDR1 MNHNS and CDR2 SASEGT come from the germline V gene. V lost 6 bases, J lost 8 bases, and 9 bases lay in between. CDR3 DNA: TGTGCCAGCAGCCTCCTCGGTACGCAGTATTTT. Its protein product is CASSLLGTQYF.

The genes are TRBV5-8 and TRBJ1-5; D is perhaps TRBD1 (5 bases). Trimming stripped 2 bases from V and 4 bases from J, with 10 bases between. The germline V gene encodes CDR1 SGHTS and CDR2 YDEGEE. This CDR3 is 14 amino acids long. The CDR3 sequence is CASSFGSGNQPQHF. CDR3 bases: TGTGCCAGCAGCTTTGGGTCAGGGAATCAGCCCCAGCATTTT.

This rearrangement joins TRBV6-6 to TRBJ2-5; D unresolved. The CDR3 loop spans 13 amino acids. Between the trimmed V and J ends, which lost 2 bases and 1 base, there was a span of 5 bases. Germline V gives CDR1 MNHNY, CDR2 SVGAGI (reference sequence). This CDR3 is CASSYPGQETQYF. The CDR3 DNA reads TGTGCCAGCAGTTACCCGGGCCAAGAGACCCAGTACTTC.